Sequencing of this T cell receptor (beta chain) was carried out in a study of T cells after yellow fever vaccination. TCRdb re-called the 5' RACE reads with MiXCR, one entry per CDR3 protein. The table records 110,000 to 150,000 distinct CDR3 sequences, about 6.2% of them present only once. J lost 13 bases, V lost 3 bases, and 12 bases had no gene match. The CDR3 is made up of 14 amino acids. Looked up from germline, CDR1 is ENHRY and CDR2 is SYGVKD. This clonotype was counted only a few times. The receptor's source is a man aged 25 to 45 who received the YFV17D yellow fever vaccine. The material was CD4+ T cells sorted from PBMCs, obtained 10 days after the yellow fever booster vaccination. The chain uses TRBV10-3 and TRBJ1-2, with 9 bases aligning to TRBD1. This chain's CDR3 is CAISESGTGRRGTF. Here the CDR3 DNA reads TGTGCCATCAGTGAATCCGGGACAGGGAGACGGGGCACCTTC.